One sample yielded the 28 T cell receptor beta chains listed below, sequenced in a study of T cell responses to AZD1222 COVID-19 vaccine. Sequencing used immunoSEQ multiplex PCR; TCRdb keeps in-frame clones, though not all of them. The sample has fewer than 150,000 clones; roughly nine tenths are singletons. The source material was peripheral blood, sampled 28 days after the second AZD1222 dose. The receptors originated from an adult who received the AZD1222 COVID-19 vaccine.

As regards this clone: The junction shows a germline mismatch at one end, possibly a read error. The chain combines TRBV11-2 with TRBJ2-2, with a weak D call TRBD2 (5 bases). CDR3 length equals 13 residues. Germline-derived CDR1 and CDR2 are SGHAT and FQNNGV. CDR3 region: CASSLAWTGELLF. CDR3 sequence (DNA): TGTGCCAGCAGCTTAGCATGGACCGGGGAGCTGCTTTTT.

V gene TRBV6-5 combines with J gene TRBJ1-2; the D gene is possibly TRBD1 (5 bases). Trimming stripped 6 bases from V and 8 bases from J, with 19 bases between. Germline-derived CDR1 and CDR2 are MNHEY and SVGAGI. The CDR3 is 14 residues long. The CDR3 DNA sequence: TGTGCCAGCAGCCCACACCTGGCTTCAGGGGGCTACACCTTC. The encoded protein is CASSPHLASGGYTF.

The genes are TRBV11-3 and TRBJ2-3; D may be TRBD2 (6 bases). This CDR3 spans 15 amino acids. Trimming took off 4 bases at V and 2 bases at J, with 13 bases between the two ends. Per germline, CDR1 SGHNT and CDR2 YENEEA. DNA of the CDR3: TGTGCCAGCAGCTCTCGACTAGAACCCACAGATACGCAGTATTTT. It encodes CASSSRLEPTDTQYF.

The chain links TRBV5-1 to TRBJ2-2; possibly TRBD1 or TRBD2 for D (6 bases each). Germline V gene lookup returns CDR1 SGHRS and CDR2 YFSETQ. The germline V and J ends were trimmed by 1 base and 4 bases, with 11 bases remaining between them. CDR3 length: 15 residues. CDR3 coding DNA: TGCGCCAGCAGCTTGCGGGGGCTAGGCACCGGGGAGCTGTTTTTT. This sequence encodes CASSLRGLGTGELFF. Filled out from reference TRBV5-1 and TRBJ2-2, the complete variable domain reads KAGVTQTPRYLIKTRGQQVTLSCSPISGHRSVSWYQQTPGQGLQFLFEYFSETQRNKGNFPGRFSGRQFSNSRSEMNVSTLELGDSALYLCASSLRGLGTGELFFGEGSRLTVL.

The chain links TRBV4-3 to TRBJ2-6; D remains unclear. The CDR3 extends over 18 amino acids. In germline, CDR1 is LGHNA, CDR2 YSLEER. Trimming stripped 1 base from V and 0 bases from J, with 13 bases between. CDR3 sequence reads: CASSQVLSRYSGANVLTF. As DNA, the CDR3 is TGCGCCAGCAGCCAAGTTCTTAGTAGGTACTCTGGGGCCAACGTCCTGACTTTC.

This clone came up a few times. J is TRBJ2-3 and V is TRBV12-3 or TRBV12-4; D ambiguous. Between the trimmed V and J ends, which lost 4 bases and 3 bases, there was a span of 8 bases. The CDR3 is 13 residues long. CDR3 sequence: CASSWDWTDTQYF. CDR3 DNA: TGTGCCAGCAGTTGGGATTGGACAGATACGCAGTATTTT.

This chain uses TRBV27 with TRBJ2-1; the D call may be TRBD1 or TRBD2 (5 bases each). The CDR3 spans 14 residues. Germline V gives CDR1 MNHEY, CDR2 SMNVEV (reference sequence). Between the trimmed V and J ends, which lost 6 bases and 6 bases, there was a span of 15 bases. The DNA for the CDR3 is TGTGCCAGCAGCAGACTGGGACGCTTCAATGAGCAGTTCTTC. This translates into CASSRLGRFNEQFF.

This clone occurred once. The chain is built from TRBV4-1 and TRBJ1-5; no definite D call. V shed 5 bases and J shed 0 bases, with 11 bases lying between them. Germline V gene lookup returns CDR1 MGHRA and CDR2 YSYEKL. This CDR3 contains 15 residues. The CDR3 nucleotides are TGCGCCAGCAGCGCCGACACTCATAGCAATCAGCCCCAGCATTTT. This gives the protein CASSADTHSNQPQHF.

This chain joins TRBV7-6 and TRBJ2-2, with D unclear. Deletions cut 1 base from V and 3 bases from J, with 12 bases between. CDR1 is SGHVS, CDR2 FNYEAQ, per germline. CDR3 size: 16 residues. The CDR3 DNA is TGTGCCAGCAGCTTAGTTGCTGACGGCTACACCGGGGAGCTGTTTTTT. Translating gives CASSLVADGYTGELFF.

This rearrangement joins TRBV19 to TRBJ1-5, with a weak D call TRBD1 (6 bases). The CDR3 runs 16 residues. The V and J ends lost 5 bases and 3 bases respectively, with 17 bases between them. The germline V gene encodes CDR1 LNHDA and CDR2 SQIVND (reference sequence). As DNA, the CDR3 is TGTGCCAGTAGTGCCCTACAGGGAGGAAACAATCAGCCCCAGCATTTT. This gives the protein CASSALQGGNNQPQHF.

This clone was seen once. The chain links TRBV7-6 to TRBJ2-5, with D perhaps TRBD2 (6 bases). Germline V CDR1 and CDR2: SGHVS, FNYEAQ. Deletions cut 6 bases from V and 5 bases from J, with 16 bases between. CDR3 length equals 14 residues. This CDR3 is CASRQTGDWETQYF. The CDR3 DNA is TGTGCCAGCAGGCAGACGGGAGACTGGGAGACCCAGTACTTC.

The CDR3 region is CASSSKPDEQYF. The CDR3 DNA reads as TGTGCCAGCAGCTCCAAGCCGGATGAGCAGTACTTC. The chain joins TRBV5-4 to TRBJ2-7; D is unclear. Germline CDR1 and CDR2: SGHNT and YYREEE (reference sequence). Deletions cut 3 bases from V and 7 bases from J, with 11 bases between. CDR3 length equals 12 residues. Supplemented by reference TRBV5-4 and TRBJ2-7, the full variable domain reads ETGVTQSPTHLIKTRGQQVTLRCSSQSGHNTVSWYQQALGQGPQFIFQYYREEENGRGNFPPRFSGLQFPNYSSELNVNALELDDSALYLCASSSKPDEQYFGPGTRLTVT.

The chain uses TRBV19 and TRBJ1-2, with TRBD1 matching 8 bases. This CDR3 contains 14 residues. V gave up 3 bases and J gave up 7 bases; unmatched junction bases: 7. The V gene's germline CDR1 is LNHDA and CDR2 SQIVND (reference sequence). CDR3 sequence reads: CASSIGQGAGGYTF. The CDR3 DNA reads as TGTGCCAGTAGTATCGGGCAGGGGGCCGGTGGCTACACCTTC.

The chain carries TRBV23-1 and TRBJ1-1; 9 bases match TRBD1. TRBV23-1 is annotated as an ORF whose role is uncertain. The CDR3 has 17 residues. V dropped 0 bases and J dropped 8; count of bases not matched to a gene: 13. The CDR3 DNA sequence: TGCGCCAGCAGTCAATCGATCCCCACACGGACAGGGGAGGAAGCTTTCTTT. Translation: CASSQSIPTRTGEEAFF.

This clone was found once. The CDR3 loop is CASSIGQDPSYEQYF. The CDR3, as DNA: TGTGCCAGTAGTATAGGACAGGACCCATCCTACGAGCAGTACTTC. The V gene is TRBV19, the J gene TRBJ2-7; perhaps TRBD1 as D (6 bases). The V gene's germline CDR1 is LNHDA and CDR2 SQIVND (reference sequence). CDR3 length: 15 amino acids. The V end was cut by 1 base, the J end by 1 base, with 11 bases between.

V usage is TRBV11-2 and J usage is TRBJ2-7; D not resolved. The CDR3 contains 15 residues. The V gene's germline CDR1 is SGHAT and CDR2 FQNNGV. The V end lost 0 bases, the J end lost 0 bases, and 9 bases lay between the germline ends. The DNA of the CDR3 is TGTGCCAGCAGCTTAGAGGAGTCTAGCTCCTACGAGCAGTACTTC. Its translation is CASSLEESSSYEQYF.

The chain recombines TRBV5-1 with TRBJ1-1; possible D gene TRBD1, 6 bases. The germline V gene encodes CDR1 SGHRS and CDR2 YFSETQ. The ends were cut back, 1 base at V and 4 bases at J, with 11 bases in the middle. This CDR3 is built from 14 residues. The CDR3 spells CASSLMGAVTEAFF. In DNA, the CDR3 is TGCGCCAGCAGCTTGATGGGGGCGGTCACTGAAGCTTTCTTT.

The chain uses TRBV3-1 (or the pseudogene TRBV3-2) and TRBJ2-5, with a possible D match to TRBD1 (6 bases). The CDR3 loop spans 15 amino acids. Germline lookup yields CDR1 LGHDT and CDR2 YNNKEL (reference sequence). V dropped 3 bases and J dropped 4 bases, with 15 bases sitting between them. CDR3: CASSHRTDYRETQYF. In nucleotides, the CDR3 is TGTGCCAGCAGCCATCGGACAGACTATCGAGAGACCCAGTACTTC.

Remarks on this clone: A junction end diverges from the germline sequence, so it may reflect a read error. V is TRBV7-9 and J is TRBJ1-6; 7 nucleotides match TRBD1. The CDR3 is made up of 12 amino acids. Per germline, CDR1 SEHNR and CDR2 FQNEAQ (reference sequence). The CDR3 here is CASSLDRSPSYF. In DNA form, the CDR3 reads TGTGCCAGCAGCCTGGACAGGTCCCCCTCCTACTTT. Complete variable domain (other parts from reference TRBV7-9 and TRBJ1-6): DTGVSQNPRHKITKRGQNVTFRCDPISEHNRLYWYRQTLGQGPEFLTYFQNEAQLEKSRLLSDRFSAERPKGSFSTLEIQRTEQGDSAMYLCASSLDRSPSYFGNGTRLTVT.

This clone turned up a few times. This chain links TRBV5-1 with TRBJ1-2; tentative D call: TRBD1 (6 bases). V gave up 6 bases and J gave up 4 bases, with 19 bases separating them. Germline lookup yields CDR1 SGHRS and CDR2 YFSETQ. The CDR3 is 15 amino acids. CDR3 loop: CASNPGAGGGYGYTF. The CDR3 DNA sequence: TGCGCCAGCAACCCAGGGGCCGGCGGCGGCTATGGCTACACCTTC.

The chain combines TRBV7-2 with TRBJ2-2; 11 positions match TRBD2. Germline V gene lookup returns CDR1 SGHTA and CDR2 FQGNSA. J lost 6 bases, V lost 5 bases, and 2 bases had no gene match. CDR3 size: 14 residues. The CDR3 DNA reads as TGTGCCAGCAGCCTGGGACTAGCGGCCGGGGAGCTGTTTTTT. Residues: CASSLGLAAGELFF.

The V gene is TRBV7-7, the J gene TRBJ2-2, with 10 bases identical to TRBD2. The V segment lost 5 bases and the J segment 4 bases; nucleotides outside the gene matches: 4. The CDR3 is made up of 15 amino acids. Germline CDR1 reads SSHAT; CDR2 reads FNYEAQ (reference sequence). CDR3 loop: CASSPRTSGTGELFF. Written as DNA, the CDR3 is TGTGCCAGCAGCCCTCGGACTAGCGGCACCGGGGAGCTGTTTTTT. Filled out from reference TRBV7-7 and TRBJ2-2, the complete variable domain reads GAGVSQSPRYKVTKRGQDVTLRCDPISSHATLYWYQQALGQGPEFLTYFNYEAQPDKSGLPSDRFSAERPEGSISTLTIQRTEQRDSAMYRCASSPRTSGTGELFFGEGSRLTVL.

Only one count was recorded for this clone. The V and J genes are TRBV4-2 and TRBJ1-3; weak D call: TRBD1 (5 bases). Trimming shortened V by 0 bases and J by 7 bases, and 13 bases separated the two germline ends. The CDR3 spans 15 residues. Germline V lookup: CDR1 LGHNA, CDR2 YNFKEQ. This chain's CDR3 is CASSQDLGRVNTIYF. Written as DNA, the CDR3 is TGTGCCAGCAGCCAAGACTTGGGCAGGGTCAACACCATATATTTT.

The V and J genes are TRBV5-6 and TRBJ2-3, with a possible D match to TRBD2 (6 bases). Trimming left V 3 bases short and J 4 bases short, with 12 bases between. The length of the CDR3 is 14 residues. Looked up from germline, CDR1 is SGHDT and CDR2 is YYEEEE. CDR3 sequence reads: CASSWGGDSDTQYF. Here the CDR3 DNA reads TGTGCCAGCAGCTGGGGCGGGGACTCAGATACGCAGTATTTT.

The chain combines TRBV10-3 with TRBJ1-5; the match to TRBD1 covers 7 bases. Trimming removed 4 bases from V and 7 bases from J; junction bases left unmatched: 7. The CDR3 spans 14 residues. The germline V gene has CDR1 ENHRY and CDR2 SYGVKD. The CDR3 DNA is TGTGCCATCAGTGTAGGGGGCTCAGGGCAGCCCCAGCATTTT. It encodes CAISVGGSGQPQHF.

This rearrangement joins TRBV18 to TRBJ2-1; TRBD2 might be the D (6 bases). This CDR3 spans 14 amino acids. Germline V gives CDR1 KGHSH, CDR2 LQKENI. The V end lost 0 bases, the J end lost 10 bases, and 13 bases lay between the germline ends. The CDR3: CASSPPGSLGEQFF. The CDR3 region has the DNA TGTGCCAGCTCACCACCCGGGAGTCTCGGCGAGCAGTTCTTC.

The J gene is TRBJ1-1, the V gene TRBV6-5, with a possible D match to TRBD1 (6 bases). The CDR3 sequence is 13 residues long. V lost 8 bases, J lost 3 bases, and 13 bases lay in between. Germline V gene lookup returns CDR1 MNHEY and CDR2 SVGAGI. CDR3: CASPRNRDTEAFF. In DNA, the CDR3 is TGTGCCAGCCCCAGGAACAGGGACACTGAAGCTTTCTTT.

The rearrangement links TRBV6-5 to TRBJ1-1; D remains unclear. Looked up from germline, CDR1 is MNHEY and CDR2 is SVGAGI. V lost 6 bases and J 8 bases, leaving 7 bases between the germline ends. The CDR3 has 10 residues. In DNA form, the CDR3 reads TGTGCCAGCAGGACGGAAGAAGCTTTCTTT. Its protein is CASRTEEAFF.